The 24 T cell receptor beta chains reported below all come from one sample, sequenced in a study of Ad26.COV2.S vaccination and SARS-CoV-2 variants. The table came from immunoSEQ multiplex PCR; TCRdb's copy has only in-frame clones and leaves some out. This table has about 350,000 clones, 90% to 95% appearing once. Source: peripheral blood, taken after recovery from COVID-19. These receptors all stem from a human donor who had recovered from COVID-19.

This clone has just a few counts. V and J are TRBV9 and TRBJ1-1; unclear D gene. Germline lookup yields CDR1 SGDLS and CDR2 YYNGEE. This CDR3 has 15 amino acids. V was cut by 3 bases and J by 4 bases, with 16 bases left in between. CDR3 coding DNA: TGTGCCAGCAGCGCAGATCAGGCCCTAGGCACTGAAGCTTTCTTT. It translates to CASSADQALGTEAFF.

This rearrangement joins TRBV6-5 to TRBJ1-1; D remains unclear. Germline CDR1 is MNHEY and CDR2 is SVGAGI. CDR3 length: 14 residues. The ends were cut back, 1 base at V and 9 bases at J, with 15 bases in the middle. The CDR3 region is CASSYFKGGLKAFF. The DNA for the CDR3 is TGTGCCAGCAGTTACTTTAAGGGCGGGCTGAAAGCTTTCTTT.

The V and J genes are TRBV2 and TRBJ2-1, with no clear D. Per germline, CDR1 SNHLY and CDR2 FYNNEI. CDR3 length equals 11 residues. The V and J ends lost 3 bases and 12 bases respectively, with 9 bases between them. In DNA, the CDR3 is TGTGCCAGCAGTGACTGGGGTGGGCAGTTCTTC. Protein: CASSDWGGQFF.

This chain links TRBV3-1 (or the pseudogene TRBV3-2) with TRBJ1-1, with 7 bases aligning to TRBD1. Germline CDR1 reads LGHDT; CDR2 reads YNNKEL (reference sequence). With 5 bases clipped from V and 4 bases from J, the junction kept 4 bases outside the gene matches. This CDR3 is 13 amino acids long. The chain's CDR3 is CASSETGFTEAFF. Written as DNA, the CDR3 is TGTGCCAGCAGCGAGACAGGGTTCACTGAAGCTTTCTTT.

V is TRBV2 and J is TRBJ2-7, with D possibly being TRBD2 (5 bases). CDR1 and CDR2 from the germline V gene are SNHLY and FYNNEI. V lost 8 bases, J lost 0 bases, and 20 bases lay in between. The CDR3 extends over 16 amino acids. The CDR3 coding sequence is TGTGCCAGCCTAAGAGACGGCCCTCGGGGCTCCTACGAGCAGTACTTC. As protein: CASLRDGPRGSYEQYF.

This rearrangement joins TRBV6-5 to TRBJ1-1, with 8 positions matching TRBD1. The germline V gene encodes CDR1 MNHEY and CDR2 SVGAGI. The CDR3 spans 14 residues. Trimming cost V 5 bases and J 11 bases; bases outside gene matches: 13. The CDR3 DNA follows: TGTGCCAGCAGTACTCCCGGACAGGGAGTGGATGCTTTCTTT. Translating gives CASSTPGQGVDAFF.

The rearrangement links TRBV6-1 to TRBJ2-3, with TRBD1 matching over 7 bases. This CDR3 contains 16 residues. Trimming cost V 4 bases and J 2 bases; bases outside gene matches: 9. CDR1 is MNHNS, CDR2 SASEGT, per germline. This chain's CDR3 is CASSVTGAGTTDTQYF. CDR3 DNA: TGTGCCAGCAGTGTCACAGGGGCAGGAACCACAGATACGCAGTATTTT.

This chain uses TRBV28 with TRBJ1-2, with D tentatively TRBD1 (6 bases). The length of the CDR3 is 13 residues. Trimming removed 6 bases at V and 7 bases at J, with 15 bases between. From germline, CDR1 is MDHEN and CDR2 SYDVKM. The CDR3: CASSPGAGSGYTF. The CDR3 DNA reads as TGTGCCAGCAGCCCGGGGGCAGGTAGTGGCTACACCTTC.

This clone has only one observation. This chain joins TRBV5-5 and TRBJ1-1; maybe TRBD1 (6 bases). This CDR3 has 13 residues. The V gene's germline CDR1 is SGHKS and CDR2 YYEKEE (reference sequence). V was shortened by 2 bases and J by 6 bases, with 11 bases between the two germline ends. CDR3 loop: CASSFGGLAEAFF. The CDR3 region has the DNA TGTGCCAGCAGCTTCGGGGGGCTGGCTGAAGCTTTCTTT.

The genes are TRBV11-2 and TRBJ2-7, with D perhaps TRBD2 (6 bases). Germline CDR1 reads SGHAT; CDR2 reads FQNNGV. The CDR3 runs to 13 residues. V lost 11 bases, J lost 0 bases, and 14 bases lay in between. The CDR3 region is CAGGAELSYEQYF. The CDR3 DNA follows: TGTGCCGGCGGGGCAGAACTCTCCTACGAGCAGTACTTC.

The chain is built from TRBV5-1 and TRBJ2-5; 7 bases line up with TRBD2. The CDR3 sequence is 18 residues long. CDR1 is SGHRS and CDR2 is YFSETQ in the germline V gene. J lost 0 bases, V lost 4 bases, and 15 bases had no gene match. CDR3 loop: CASSPWQIERGYQETQYF. Here the CDR3 DNA reads TGCGCCAGCAGCCCCTGGCAGATCGAGCGGGGTTACCAAGAGACCCAGTACTTC.

J is TRBJ2-5 and V is TRBV4-1, with 7 bases that match TRBD1. Germline V lookup: CDR1 MGHRA, CDR2 YSYEKL. With V trimmed by 1 base and J by 4 bases, 9 bases remained unmatched. This CDR3 has 16 amino acids. The CDR3 is CASSQGVQGPVETQYF. The CDR3 nucleotides read TGCGCCAGCAGCCAAGGGGTACAGGGGCCGGTAGAGACCCAGTACTTC.

V is TRBV19 and J is TRBJ2-7, with 9 bases aligning to TRBD1. After removal of 3 bases from V and 1 base from J, the junction contained 10 bases not matched to a gene. The CDR3 is 17 residues long. The germline CDR1 and CDR2 sequences are LNHDA and SQIVND (reference sequence). In DNA form, the CDR3 reads TGTGCCAGTAGTATTACTTTTGGACAGGGGAATTCCTACGAGCAGTACTTC. This sequence encodes CASSITFGQGNSYEQYF.

With regard to this clone: One end of the junction does not line up with germline, which may come from a read error. V is TRBV10-3 and J is TRBJ1-1; possibly TRBD1 for D (5 bases). Per the germline V gene, CDR1 is ENHRY and CDR2 is SYGVKD. The CDR3 runs to 15 residues. The CDR3 region is CATLAPGALKTEAFF. In DNA, the CDR3 is TGTGCCACCCTGGCTCCTGGGGCCCTGAAGACTGAAGCTTTCTTT.

About this clone itself: The junction differs from germline at one of its ends, possibly a read error. The chain uses TRBV7-7 and TRBJ2-3; TRBD2 is a possible D gene (5 bases). The CDR3 length is 15 residues. Germline V gives CDR1 SSHAT, CDR2 FNYEAQ (reference sequence). The CDR3 loop reads CASSLAQYGTDTQYF. The DNA for the CDR3 is TGTGCTAGCAGCTTAGCGCAATACGGCACAGATACGCAGTATTTT.

This chain links TRBV5-4 with TRBJ1-2, with D possibly being TRBD1 (5 bases). The germline gives CDR1 SGHNT, CDR2 YYREEE (reference sequence). This CDR3 comprises 13 residues. V lost 6 bases and J 3 bases, leaving 12 bases between the germline ends. This CDR3 is CASTGDGYYGYTF. The CDR3 DNA is TGTGCCAGCACCGGGGACGGATACTATGGCTACACCTTC.

The chain employs TRBV6-5 and TRBJ2-7, with 10 nucleotides matching TRBD1. V shed 6 bases and J 4 bases; nucleotides not matched to a gene: 6. CDR1 MNHEY and CDR2 SVGAGI come from the germline V gene. CDR3 size: 14 residues. CDR3 sequence reads: CASRDRGRLYEQYF. The CDR3 region has the DNA TGTGCCAGCAGAGACAGGGGGCGCTTGTACGAGCAGTACTTC.

This rearrangement joins TRBV6-5 to TRBJ2-1; D gene uncertain. V gave up 2 bases and J gave up 3 bases, with 8 bases separating them. Germline CDR1 is MNHEY and CDR2 is SVGAGI. This CDR3 comprises 14 residues. The DNA for the CDR3 is TGTGCCAGCAGTTACCCGGGCCGCTACAATGAGCAGTTCTTC. Protein sequence: CASSYPGRYNEQFF.

V is TRBV2 and J is TRBJ2-7; D ambiguous. The germline V and J ends were trimmed by 4 bases and 1 base, with 14 bases remaining between them. Germline CDR1 SNHLY, CDR2 FYNNEI. The length of the CDR3 is 15 residues. This CDR3 reads CASSGMGTRSYEQYF. CDR3 in DNA: TGTGCCAGCAGTGGAATGGGCACGAGGTCCTACGAGCAGTACTTC. Supplemented by reference TRBV2 and TRBJ2-7, the full variable domain reads EPEVTQTPSHQVTQMGQEVILRCVPISNHLYFYWYRQILGQKVEFLVSFYNNEISEKSEIFDDQFSVERPDGSNFTLKIRSTKLEDSAMYFCASSGMGTRSYEQYFGPGTRLTVT.

The chain has TRBV6-5 and TRBJ2-2; D might be TRBD2 (6 bases). The V end lost 5 bases, the J end lost 6 bases, and 16 bases lay between the germline ends. Germline CDR1 is MNHEY and CDR2 is SVGAGI. This CDR3 is built from 15 residues. CDR3 sequence: CASSPGSPGAGELFF. CDR3 nucleotide sequence: TGTGCCAGCAGTCCCGGCTCACCGGGGGCCGGGGAGCTGTTTTTT.

The genes are TRBV5-4 and TRBJ1-1, with TRBD1 matching 7 bases. Trimming at V came to 4 bases and at J to 1 base, leaving 4 bases not matched to a gene. CDR1 SGHNT and CDR2 YYREEE come from the germline V gene (reference sequence). The CDR3 is 14 amino acids. CDR3 bases: TGTGCCAGCAGCAGCAACAGGGGGAACACTGAAGCTTTCTTT. Its protein product is CASSSNRGNTEAFF.

V usage is TRBV6-5 and J usage is TRBJ2-7; 7 bases are a match to TRBD1. Per the germline V gene, CDR1 is MNHEY and CDR2 is SVGAGI. The ends lost 4 bases at V and 6 bases at J; junction bases unmatched: 6. CDR3 length: 13 residues. The CDR3, as DNA: TGTGCCAGCAGTTCCGGGACAGAACTCGAGCAGTACTTC. Its translation: CASSSGTELEQYF.

The chain uses TRBV6-1 and TRBJ2-7, with no clear D. CDR3 size: 15 residues. CDR1 MNHNS and CDR2 SASEGT come from the germline V gene. The V gene lost 2 bases and the J gene lost 0 bases, with 11 bases spanning the gap. CDR3 protein: CASSEPGLFSYEQYF. The CDR3 nucleotides read TGTGCCAGCAGTGAACCCGGGCTGTTCTCCTACGAGCAGTACTTC.

The V and J genes are TRBV2 and TRBJ2-6; TRBD1 aligns across 8 bases. Trimming at V came to 4 bases and at J to 4 bases, leaving 6 bases not matched to a gene. CDR1 SNHLY and CDR2 FYNNEI come from the germline V gene. The CDR3 contains 16 residues. CDR3 nucleotide sequence: TGTGCCAGCAGTGGCCAGGGGGCGCCAGGGGCCAACGTCCTGACTTTC. Translating gives CASSGQGAPGANVLTF.